These T cell receptor beta chains were read from a single sample in a study of T cell clones after liver transplantation. The table came from immunoSEQ multiplex PCR; TCRdb's copy has only in-frame clones and leaves some out. The sample consists of 55,000 to 75,000 clones, 70% of them appearing once. The specimen comprised CD4+ T cells from blood, sampled at the approximately 16-month timepoint. The receptors shown here come from a human patient who received a liver transplant. These T cells may partly come from the graft donor. Each CDR3 is given without its conserved first and last residue. Fields, in order: J gene, D gene, V gene, CDR3 protein. D genes are given only for firm matches.

TRBJ2-5 | NA | TRBV28 | ASTLGGGETQY
TRBJ2-7 | NA | TRBV6-6 | ASKIGDPAYEQY
TRBJ2-3 | TRBD1 | TRBV29-1 | SVDSGQGLTVTQY
TRBJ1-2 | NA | TRBV28 | ASSLSLDGGANYGYT
TRBJ2-3 | NA | TRBV7-2 | ASSRRTLPRAADTQY
TRBJ2-2 | NA | TRBV10-1 | ASQEGPTGELF
TRBJ1-3 | TRBD1 | TRBV10-1 | ASSETEGGATWNTIY
TRBJ2-7 | NA | TRBV28 | ASRPITGLEYEQY
TRBJ2-2 | NA | TRBV6-1 | ASSELRGANTGELF
TRBJ1-1 | NA | TRBV7-8 | ASSLFQETEAF
TRBJ2-5 | TRBD2 | TRBV7-2 | ASSDPGAGGSETQY
TRBJ1-2 | NA | TRBV6-5 | ASSYSSGVNYGYT
TRBJ2-2 | TRBD1 | TRBV2 | ASIPDRGGYTGELF
TRBJ2-5 | NA | TRBV19 | ASSMNGPGETQY
TRBJ2-4 | NA | TRBV29-1 | SARGAGKNIQY
TRBJ2-2 | TRBD1 | TRBV6-1 | ASRPTGEHSGELF
TRBJ2-3 | NA | TRBV15 | ATSTSTDTQY
TRBJ1-6 | TRBD1 | TRBV19 | ASSWDSDNSPLH
TRBJ2-5 | TRBD1 | TRBV6-1 | ASSESLGTGIGETQY
TRBJ1-3 | NA | TRBV19 | ASTHRNTIY
TRBJ2-6 | TRBD2 | TRBV5-6 | ASSLVGLAGAGGANVLT
TRBJ2-1 | NA | TRBV20-1 | SARLENEQF
TRBJ2-6 | NA | TRBV30 | AWSVGSGANVLT
TRBJ1-2 | NA | TRBV5-4 | ASSREEGGYGYT
TRBJ1-5 | NA | TRBV19 | ASSIFSTGQPQH
TRBJ2-1 | TRBD2 | TRBV5-8 | ASSLMGLAGGLSYNEQF
TRBJ1-2 | NA | TRBV5-1 | ASSAEGALYGYT
TRBJ2-2 | TRBD1 | TRBV6-6 | AGARTGATGELF